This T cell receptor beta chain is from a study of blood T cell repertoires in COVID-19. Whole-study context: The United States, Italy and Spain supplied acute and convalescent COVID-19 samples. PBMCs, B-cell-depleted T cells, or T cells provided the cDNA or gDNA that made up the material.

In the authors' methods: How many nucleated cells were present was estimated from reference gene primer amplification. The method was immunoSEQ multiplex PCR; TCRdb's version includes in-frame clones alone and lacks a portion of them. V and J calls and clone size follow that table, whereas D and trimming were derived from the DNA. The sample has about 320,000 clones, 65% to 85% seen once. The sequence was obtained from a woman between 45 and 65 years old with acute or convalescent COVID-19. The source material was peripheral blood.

The CDR3, as DNA: TGTGCCAGCAGCAACGACAGGGCGGAGACCCAGTACTTC. This sequence encodes CASSNDRAETQYF. The chain combines TRBV7-2 with TRBJ2-5; 7 bases match TRBD1. In germline, CDR1 is SGHTA, CDR2 FQGNSA. Losses at the gene ends were 5 bases for V and 5 bases for J; bases not matched to a gene: 5. This CDR3 comprises 13 residues.